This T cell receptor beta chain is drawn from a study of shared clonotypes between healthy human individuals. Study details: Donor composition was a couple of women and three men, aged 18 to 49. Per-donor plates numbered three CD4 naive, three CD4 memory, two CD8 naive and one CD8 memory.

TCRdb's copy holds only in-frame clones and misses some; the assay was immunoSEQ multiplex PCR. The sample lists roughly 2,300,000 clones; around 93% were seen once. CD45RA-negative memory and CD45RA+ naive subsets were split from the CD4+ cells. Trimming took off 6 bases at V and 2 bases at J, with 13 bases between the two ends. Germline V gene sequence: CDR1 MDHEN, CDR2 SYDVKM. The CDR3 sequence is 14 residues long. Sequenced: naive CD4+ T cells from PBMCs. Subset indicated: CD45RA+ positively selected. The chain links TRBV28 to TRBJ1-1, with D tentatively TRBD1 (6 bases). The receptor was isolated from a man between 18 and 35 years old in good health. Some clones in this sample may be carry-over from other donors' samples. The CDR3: CASRRGGANTEAFF. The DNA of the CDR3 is TGTGCCAGCAGACGGGGGGGGGCTAACACTGAAGCTTTCTTT.